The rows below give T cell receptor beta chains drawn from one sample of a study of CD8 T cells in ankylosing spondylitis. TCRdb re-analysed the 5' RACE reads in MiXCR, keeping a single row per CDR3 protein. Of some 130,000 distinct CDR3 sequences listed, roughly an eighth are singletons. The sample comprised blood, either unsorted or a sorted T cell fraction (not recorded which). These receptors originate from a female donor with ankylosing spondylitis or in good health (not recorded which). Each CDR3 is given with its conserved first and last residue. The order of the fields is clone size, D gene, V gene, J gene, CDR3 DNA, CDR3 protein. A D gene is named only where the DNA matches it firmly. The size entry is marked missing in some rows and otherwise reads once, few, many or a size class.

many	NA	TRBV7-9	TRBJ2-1	TGTGCCAGCAGCTTTTTCGGGCATGAGCAGTTCTTC	CASSFFGHEQFF
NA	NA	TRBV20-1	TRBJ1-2	TGCAGAGCAGGACATTTCTCTGGCTACACCTTC	CRAGHFSGYTF
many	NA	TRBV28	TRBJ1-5	TGTGCCAGCATCCCGGACGTCAATCAGCCCCAGCATTTT	CASIPDVNQPQHF
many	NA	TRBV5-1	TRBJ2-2	TGCGCCAGCAGACAGGGTATTAGCGGGGAGCTGTTTTTT	CASRQGISGELFF
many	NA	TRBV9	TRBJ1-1	TGTGCCAGCAGCTTCGGGGCGTTTAATGAAGCTTTCTTT	CASSFGAFNEAFF
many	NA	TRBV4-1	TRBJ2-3	TGCGCCAGCAGCCAAGAGGGTGCGGGGTCAGATACGCAGTATTTT	CASSQEGAGSDTQYF
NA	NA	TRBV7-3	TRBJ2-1	TGTGCCAGCAGCTTAAGGGGGGGGGCCGAGTCGAATGAGCAGTTCTTC	CASSLRGGAESNEQFF
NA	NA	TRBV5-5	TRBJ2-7	TGTGCCAGCAGTTGGTTCCGTGGAGGGGGCCCCTACGAGCAGTACTTC	CASSWFRGGGPYEQYF
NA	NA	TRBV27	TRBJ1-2	TGTGCCAGCAGTTTATCCCCCCCTAGAAAATATGGCTACACCTTC	CASSLSPPRKYGYTF
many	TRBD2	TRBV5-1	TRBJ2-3	TGCGCCAGCAGCAAGACCGGGACTAGACCGGATACGCAGTATTTT	CASSKTGTRPDTQYF
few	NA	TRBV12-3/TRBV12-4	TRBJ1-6	TGTGCCAGCACATCAGGGTCGGGACGCTTCGTTTCACCCCTCCACTTT	CASTSGSGRFVSPLHF